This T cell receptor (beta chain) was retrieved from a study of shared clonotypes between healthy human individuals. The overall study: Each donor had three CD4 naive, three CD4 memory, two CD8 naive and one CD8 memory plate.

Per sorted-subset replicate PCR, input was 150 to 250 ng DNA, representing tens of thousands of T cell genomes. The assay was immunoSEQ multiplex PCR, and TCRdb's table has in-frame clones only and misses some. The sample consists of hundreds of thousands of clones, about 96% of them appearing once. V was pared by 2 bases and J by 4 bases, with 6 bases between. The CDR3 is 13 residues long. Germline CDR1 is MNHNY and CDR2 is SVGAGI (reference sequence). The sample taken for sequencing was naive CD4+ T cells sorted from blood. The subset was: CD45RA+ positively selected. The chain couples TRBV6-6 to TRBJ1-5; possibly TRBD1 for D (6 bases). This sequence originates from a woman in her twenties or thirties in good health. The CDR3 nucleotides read TGTGCCAGCAGTTACGACAGGAATCAGCCCCAGCATTTT. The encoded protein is CASSYDRNQPQHF.